Listed here are 7 T cell receptor beta chains from one sample, sequenced in a study of T cell repertoires in cytomegalovirus infection. These receptors are not linked to any known antigen. TCRdb called the reads again in MiXCR, with one record for every CDR3 protein. The sample has 450,000 to 600,000 distinct CDR3 sequences, 42% seen once. The sample consisted of cultured PBMCs, taken from culture after CMV antigen stimulation. Source of these receptors: a human donor in good health (CMV status not recorded). Some clones in this sample may be carry-over from other donors' samples.

The V call is TRBV5-4, the J call TRBJ2-5, with D possibly being TRBD1 (6 bases). Trimming took 5 bases from V and 3 from J, leaving 14 bases between them. CDR3 length equals 14 residues. The germline V gene encodes CDR1 SGHNT and CDR2 YYREEE (reference sequence). DNA of the CDR3: TGTGCCAGCAGTAAAACAGGGTTAAAAGAGACCCAGTACTTC. It codes for CASSKTGLKETQYF.

J is TRBJ1-1 and V is TRBV18, with D maybe TRBD1 (6 bases). The CDR3 extends over 16 amino acids. The V gene's germline CDR1 is KGHSH and CDR2 LQKENI. Trimming removed 0 bases at V and 4 bases at J, with 15 bases between. The CDR3: CASSPPGGIRGTEAFF. The CDR3 bases are TGTGCCAGCTCACCACCGGGCGGAATCAGGGGCACTGAAGCTTTCTTT.

The rearrangement links TRBV10-3 to TRBJ2-7; the match to TRBD1 covers 8 bases. CDR3 length: 13 residues. Unmatched junction bases numbered 10, after V lost 9 bases and J lost 6 bases. Per the germline V gene, CDR1 is ENHRY and CDR2 is SYGVKD. CDR3 amino acids: CAMTDRAASEQYF. The CDR3 DNA reads TGTGCCATGACGGACAGGGCCGCATCCGAGCAGTACTTC.

The V call is TRBV7-8, the J call TRBJ2-3; D is undetermined. CDR1 and CDR2 from the germline V gene are SGHVS and FQNEAQ. The CDR3 has 15 amino acids. Trimming removed 4 bases from V and 0 bases from J, with 11 bases in between. The CDR3 coding sequence is TGTGCCAGCAGCTCATGGCTGTTTAGCACAGATACGCAGTATTTT. Translating gives CASSSWLFSTDTQYF.

CDR3 coding DNA: TGTGCCATCAGTGACGACCGGGACAGTTTCTCCGAGCAGTACTTC. It is translated as CAISDDRDSFSEQYF. V usage is TRBV10-3 and J usage is TRBJ2-7; 7 positions agree with TRBD1. V was pared by 3 bases and J by 6 bases, with 11 bases of the junction left unmatched. The CDR3 loop spans 15 amino acids. Germline V lookup: CDR1 ENHRY, CDR2 SYGVKD.

The chain is built from TRBV25-1 and TRBJ1-3; D is unresolved. CDR1 MGHDK and CDR2 SYGVNS come from the germline V gene. V lost 6 bases to trimming and J lost 8 bases, with 17 bases between them. The CDR3 length is 14 residues. The CDR3 spells CASSPASFADTIYF. CDR3 coding DNA: TGTGCCAGCAGCCCAGCTTCTTTTGCGGACACCATATATTTT.

This chain links TRBV6-2 or TRBV6-3 with TRBJ2-3; D possibly corresponds to TRBD2 (5 bases). Per the germline V gene, CDR1 is MNHEY and CDR2 is SVGEGT. This CDR3 spans 13 amino acids. V was cut by 6 bases and J by 3 bases, with 10 bases left in between. In DNA form, the CDR3 reads TGTGCCAGCAGCTCAGCGGAAACAGATACGCAGTATTTT. Its translation: CASSSAETDTQYF.